The rows below give T cell receptor beta chains drawn from one sample of a study of CD8+ T cells in alopecia areata. The assay was immunoSEQ multiplex PCR, and TCRdb's table has in-frame clones only and misses some. The sample yields 130,000 to 150,000 clones, 51% seen once. The specimen was CD4+ T cells sorted from blood, collected at week 0. The origin of the receptors is a human donor with alopecia areata. The CDR3 runs from the conserved cysteine through the conserved F or W. Each record gives: D gene, V gene, clone size, J gene, CDR3 protein, CDR3 DNA. The D gene is left open where the match is weak. Only some rows state a clone size, as once, few, many or a class for expanded clones.

D gene: .
V gene: TRBV29-1
clone size: few
J gene: TRBJ2-2
CDR3 protein: CSAGNTGELFF
CDR3 DNA: TGCAGCGCAGGGAACACCGGGGAGCTGTTTTTT

D gene: TRBD2
V gene: TRBV7-2
clone size: few
J gene: TRBJ2-1
CDR3 protein: CASSPGGGSSQFF
CDR3 DNA: TGTGCCAGCAGCCCGGGTGGCGGGAGCTCCCAGTTCTTC

D gene: TRBD2
V gene: TRBV28
clone size: .
J gene: TRBJ2-1
CDR3 protein: CASSAQGAGGPNEQFF
CDR3 DNA: TGTGCCAGCAGTGCCCAGGGAGCGGGAGGGCCGAATGAGCAGTTCTTC

D gene: .
V gene: TRBV28
clone size: .
J gene: TRBJ2-4
CDR3 protein: CASSRIQNIQYF
CDR3 DNA: TGTGCCAGCAGTCGTATACAAAACATTCAGTACTTC

D gene: TRBD1
V gene: TRBV30
clone size: .
J gene: TRBJ2-2
CDR3 protein: CAWSGTATGELFF
CDR3 DNA: TGTGCCTGGAGCGGGACAGCAACCGGGGAGCTGTTTTTT

D gene: TRBD2
V gene: TRBV4-2
clone size: .
J gene: TRBJ2-2
CDR3 protein: CASSQATGTSGTGELFF
CDR3 DNA: TGTGCCAGCAGCCAGGCCACCGGGACTAGCGGGACCGGGGAGCTGTTTTTT

D gene: .
V gene: TRBV29-1
clone size: few
J gene: TRBJ2-2
CDR3 protein: CSVDGATNTGELFF
CDR3 DNA: TGCAGCGTTGATGGGGCAACGAACACCGGGGAGCTGTTTTTT

D gene: .
V gene: TRBV4-2
clone size: .
J gene: TRBJ1-5
CDR3 protein: CASSQQYRVNQPQHF
CDR3 DNA: TGTGCCAGCAGCCAACAATACAGGGTCAATCAGCCCCAGCATTTT

D gene: .
V gene: TRBV30
clone size: .
J gene: TRBJ1-1
CDR3 protein: CAWSVRGLNTEAFF
CDR3 DNA: TGTGCCTGGAGTGTAAGGGGGTTGAACACTGAAGCTTTCTTT

D gene: .
V gene: TRBV5-1
clone size: .
J gene: TRBJ2-6
CDR3 protein: CASSPGSGANVLTF
CDR3 DNA: TGCGCCAGCAGCCCGGGCTCTGGGGCCAACGTCCTGACTTTC

D gene: TRBD1
V gene: TRBV7-9
clone size: .
J gene: TRBJ2-3
CDR3 protein: CASSFHSGGRGSDTQYF
CDR3 DNA: TGTGCCAGCAGCTTCCACTCAGGGGGCCGAGGATCGGATACGCAGTATTTT

D gene: TRBD2
V gene: TRBV2
clone size: few
J gene: TRBJ2-7
CDR3 protein: CASSEGLAGIGEQYF
CDR3 DNA: TGTGCCAGCAGTGAAGGACTAGCGGGAATCGGCGAGCAGTACTTC

D gene: TRBD1
V gene: TRBV5-1
clone size: few
J gene: TRBJ1-1
CDR3 protein: CASSPKGQDTEAFF
CDR3 DNA: TGCGCCAGCAGCCCTAAAGGACAGGACACTGAAGCTTTCTTT

D gene: TRBD2
V gene: TRBV7-2
clone size: .
J gene: TRBJ2-1
CDR3 protein: CASSSLAVYNEQFF
CDR3 DNA: TGTGCCAGCAGCTCACTAGCGGTCTACAATGAGCAGTTCTTC

D gene: .
V gene: TRBV18
clone size: few
J gene: TRBJ2-5
CDR3 protein: CASSLEETQYF
CDR3 DNA: TGTGCCAGCTCACTAGAAGAGACCCAGTACTTC

D gene: .
V gene: TRBV7-2
clone size: .
J gene: TRBJ2-3
CDR3 protein: CASSYTDTQYF
CDR3 DNA: TGTGCCAGCAGCTACACAGATACGCAGTATTTT

D gene: .
V gene: TRBV29-1
clone size: .
J gene: TRBJ1-1
CDR3 protein: CSAVVSATEAFF
CDR3 DNA: TGCAGCGCTGTGGTTAGTGCCACTGAAGCTTTCTTT

D gene: .
V gene: TRBV7-3
clone size: .
J gene: TRBJ2-2
CDR3 protein: CASSPAPLQTGELFF
CDR3 DNA: TGTGCCAGCAGCCCCGCCCCGCTCCAGACCGGGGAGCTGTTTTTT

D gene: .
V gene: TRBV5-1
clone size: .
J gene: TRBJ2-1
CDR3 protein: CASSFEAGSYNEQFF
CDR3 DNA: TGCGCCAGCAGCTTCGAAGCGGGCTCCTACAATGAGCAGTTCTTC

D gene: .
V gene: TRBV5-1
clone size: few
J gene: TRBJ2-1
CDR3 protein: CASAPGSSVGSEQFF
CDR3 DNA: TGCGCCAGTGCCCCGGGCTCTAGCGTTGGGAGTGAGCAGTTCTTC

D gene: TRBD2
V gene: TRBV2
clone size: .
J gene: TRBJ2-7
CDR3 protein: CASKKEREVFYEQYF
CDR3 DNA: TGTGCCAGCAAAAAGGAACGGGAGGTTTTCTACGAGCAGTACTTC

D gene: .
V gene: TRBV28
clone size: .
J gene: TRBJ2-2
CDR3 protein: CASSLLLGTTGELFF
CDR3 DNA: TGTGCCAGCAGTTTATTATTGGGGACCACCGGGGAGCTGTTTTTT

D gene: TRBD1
V gene: TRBV30
clone size: few
J gene: TRBJ1-2
CDR3 protein: CAWSERQGEYGYTF
CDR3 DNA: TGTGCCTGGAGTGAAAGACAGGGGGAGTATGGCTACACCTTC

D gene: .
V gene: TRBV29-1
clone size: few
J gene: TRBJ2-5
CDR3 protein: CSVGADGSKETQYF
CDR3 DNA: TGCAGCGTTGGGGCAGACGGATCTAAAGAGACCCAGTACTTC